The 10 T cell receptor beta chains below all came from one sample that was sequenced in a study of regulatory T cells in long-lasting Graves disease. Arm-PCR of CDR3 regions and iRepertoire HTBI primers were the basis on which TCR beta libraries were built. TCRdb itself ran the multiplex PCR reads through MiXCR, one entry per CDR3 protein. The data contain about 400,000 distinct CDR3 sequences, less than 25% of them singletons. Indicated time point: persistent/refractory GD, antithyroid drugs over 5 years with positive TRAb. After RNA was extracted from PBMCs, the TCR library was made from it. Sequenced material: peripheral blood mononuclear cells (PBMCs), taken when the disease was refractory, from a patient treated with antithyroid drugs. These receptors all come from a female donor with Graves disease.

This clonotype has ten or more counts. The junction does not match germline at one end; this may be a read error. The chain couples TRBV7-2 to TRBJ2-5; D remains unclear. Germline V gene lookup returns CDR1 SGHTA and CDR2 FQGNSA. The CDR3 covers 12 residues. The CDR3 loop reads CASSLHQETQYF. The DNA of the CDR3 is TGTGCCAGCAGCCTCCACCAGGAGACCCAGTACTTC.

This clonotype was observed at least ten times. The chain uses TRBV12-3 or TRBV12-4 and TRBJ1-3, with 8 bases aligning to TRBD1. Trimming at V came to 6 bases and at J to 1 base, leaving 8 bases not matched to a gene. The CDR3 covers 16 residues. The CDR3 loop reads CASSPGQGQSGNTIYF. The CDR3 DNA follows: TGTGCCAGCAGCCCCGGACAGGGACAATCTGGAAACACCATATATTTT.

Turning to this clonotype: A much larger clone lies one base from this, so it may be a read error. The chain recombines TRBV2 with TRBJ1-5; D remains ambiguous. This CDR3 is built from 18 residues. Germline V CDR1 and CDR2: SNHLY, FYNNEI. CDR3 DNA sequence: TGTGCCAGCAGAGAAGAAACCCCAGCTTCGTATAGCAATCAGCCCCAGCATTTT. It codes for CASREETPASYSNQPQHF.

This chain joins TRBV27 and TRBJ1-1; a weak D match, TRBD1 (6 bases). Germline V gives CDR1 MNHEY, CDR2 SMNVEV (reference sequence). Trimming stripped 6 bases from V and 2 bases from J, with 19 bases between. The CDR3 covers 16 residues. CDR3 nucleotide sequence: TGTGCCAGCAGACCTGACAGGAGCCCAATAAACACTGAAGCTTTCTTT. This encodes CASRPDRSPINTEAFF.

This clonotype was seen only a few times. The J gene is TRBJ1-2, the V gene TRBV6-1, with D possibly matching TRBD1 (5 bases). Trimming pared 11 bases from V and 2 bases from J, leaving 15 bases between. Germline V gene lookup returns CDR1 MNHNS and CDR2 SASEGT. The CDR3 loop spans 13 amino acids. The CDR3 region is CAAQDPYNYGYTF. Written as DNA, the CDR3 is TGTGCCGCACAGGATCCCTACAACTATGGCTACACCTTC.

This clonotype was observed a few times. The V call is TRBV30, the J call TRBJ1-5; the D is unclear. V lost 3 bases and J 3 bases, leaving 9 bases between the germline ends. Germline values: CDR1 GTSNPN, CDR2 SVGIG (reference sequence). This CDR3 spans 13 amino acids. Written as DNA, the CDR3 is TGTGCCTGGAGCCCCGGAAACAATCAGCCCCAGCATTTT. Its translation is CAWSPGNNQPQHF.

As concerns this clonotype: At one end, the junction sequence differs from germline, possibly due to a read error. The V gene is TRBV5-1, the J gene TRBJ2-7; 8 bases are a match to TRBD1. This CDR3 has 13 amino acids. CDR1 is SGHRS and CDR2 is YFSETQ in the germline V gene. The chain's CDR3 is CAISPDRGHEQYF. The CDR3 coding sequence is TGCGCCATCAGCCCAGACAGGGGCCACGAGCAGTACTTC.

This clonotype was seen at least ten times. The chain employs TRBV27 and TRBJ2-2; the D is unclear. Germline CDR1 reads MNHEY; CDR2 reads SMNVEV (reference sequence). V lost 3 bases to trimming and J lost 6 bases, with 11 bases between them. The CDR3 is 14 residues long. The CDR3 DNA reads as TGTGCCAGCAGTTTGGGCAGTTCTGCCGGGGAGCTGTTTTTT. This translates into CASSLGSSAGELFF.

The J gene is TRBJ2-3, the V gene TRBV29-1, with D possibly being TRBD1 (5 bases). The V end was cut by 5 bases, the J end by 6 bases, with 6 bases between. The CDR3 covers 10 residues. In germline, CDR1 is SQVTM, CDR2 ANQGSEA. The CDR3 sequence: CSVRQDTQYF. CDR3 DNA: TGCAGCGTTAGACAGGATACGCAGTATTTT.

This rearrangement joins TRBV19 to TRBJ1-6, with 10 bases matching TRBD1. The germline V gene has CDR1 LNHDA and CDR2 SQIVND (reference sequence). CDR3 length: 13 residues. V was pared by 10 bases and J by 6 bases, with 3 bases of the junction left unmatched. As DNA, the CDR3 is TGTGCCACCGGGGACAGGGGTAATTCACCCCTCCACTTT. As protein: CATGDRGNSPLHF.